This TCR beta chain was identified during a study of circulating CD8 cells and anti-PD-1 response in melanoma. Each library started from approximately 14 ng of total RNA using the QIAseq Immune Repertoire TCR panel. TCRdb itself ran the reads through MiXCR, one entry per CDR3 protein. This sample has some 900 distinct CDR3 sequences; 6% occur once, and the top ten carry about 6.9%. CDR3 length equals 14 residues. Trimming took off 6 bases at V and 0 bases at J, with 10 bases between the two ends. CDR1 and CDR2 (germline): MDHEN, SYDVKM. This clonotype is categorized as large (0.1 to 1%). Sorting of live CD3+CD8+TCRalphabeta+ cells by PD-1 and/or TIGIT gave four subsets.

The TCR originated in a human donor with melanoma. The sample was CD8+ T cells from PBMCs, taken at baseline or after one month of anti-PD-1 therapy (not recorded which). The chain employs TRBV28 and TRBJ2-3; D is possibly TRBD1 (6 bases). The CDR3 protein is CASSGQLSTDTQYF. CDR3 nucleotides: TGTGCCAGCAGCGGACAGTTAAGCACAGATACGCAGTATTTT.